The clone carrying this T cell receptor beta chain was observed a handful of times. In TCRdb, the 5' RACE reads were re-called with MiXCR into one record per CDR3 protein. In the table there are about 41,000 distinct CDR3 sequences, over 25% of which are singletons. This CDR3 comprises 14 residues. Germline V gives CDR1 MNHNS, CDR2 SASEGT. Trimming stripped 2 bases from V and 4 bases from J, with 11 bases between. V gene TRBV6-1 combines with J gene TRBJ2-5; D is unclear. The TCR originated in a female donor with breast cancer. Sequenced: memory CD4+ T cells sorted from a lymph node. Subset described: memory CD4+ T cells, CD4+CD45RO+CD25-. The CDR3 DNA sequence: TGTGCCAGCAGTGAACTGGGCTCTTTAGAGACCCAGTACTTC. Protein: CASSELGSLETQYF.